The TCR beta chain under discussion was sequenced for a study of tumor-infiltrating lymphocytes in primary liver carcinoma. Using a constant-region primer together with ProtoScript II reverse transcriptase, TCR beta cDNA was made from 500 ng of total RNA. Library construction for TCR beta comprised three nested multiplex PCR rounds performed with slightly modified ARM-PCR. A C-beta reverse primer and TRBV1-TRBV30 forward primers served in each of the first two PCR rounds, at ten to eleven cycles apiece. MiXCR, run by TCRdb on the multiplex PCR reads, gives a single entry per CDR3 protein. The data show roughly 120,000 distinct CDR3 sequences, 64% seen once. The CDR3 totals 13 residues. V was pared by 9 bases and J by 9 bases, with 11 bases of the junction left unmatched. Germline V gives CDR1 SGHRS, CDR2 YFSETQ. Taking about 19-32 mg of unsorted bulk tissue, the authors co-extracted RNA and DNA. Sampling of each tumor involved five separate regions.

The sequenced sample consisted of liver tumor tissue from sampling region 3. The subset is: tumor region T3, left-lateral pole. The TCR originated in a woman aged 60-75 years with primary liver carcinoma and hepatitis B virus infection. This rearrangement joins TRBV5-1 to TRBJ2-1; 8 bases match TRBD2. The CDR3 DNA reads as TGCGCCACCAGGCGCCGGGAGGGCCGTGAGCAGTTCTTC. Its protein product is CATRRREGREQFF.